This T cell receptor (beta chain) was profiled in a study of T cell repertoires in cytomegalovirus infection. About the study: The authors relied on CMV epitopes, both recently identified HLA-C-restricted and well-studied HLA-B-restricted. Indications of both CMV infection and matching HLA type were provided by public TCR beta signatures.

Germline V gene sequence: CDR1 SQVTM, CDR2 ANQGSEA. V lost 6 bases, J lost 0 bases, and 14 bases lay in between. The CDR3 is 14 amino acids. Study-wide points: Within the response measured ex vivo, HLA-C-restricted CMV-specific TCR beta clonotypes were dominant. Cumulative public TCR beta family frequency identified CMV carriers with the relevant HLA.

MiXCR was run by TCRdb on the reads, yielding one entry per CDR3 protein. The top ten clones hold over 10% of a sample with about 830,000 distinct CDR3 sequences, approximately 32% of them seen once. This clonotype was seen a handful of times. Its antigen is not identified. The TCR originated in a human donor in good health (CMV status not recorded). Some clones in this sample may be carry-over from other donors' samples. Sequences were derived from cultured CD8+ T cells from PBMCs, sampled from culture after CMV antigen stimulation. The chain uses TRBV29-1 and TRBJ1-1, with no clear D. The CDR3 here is CSVIPGFMNTEAFF. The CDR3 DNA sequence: TGCAGCGTCATCCCTGGGTTCATGAACACTGAAGCTTTCTTT.